In this sample, the clone carrying this TCR beta chain turned up once. The data are from a study of a mutant IDH1 vaccine in newly diagnosed glioma. Study information: Treated individuals were approximately 60% male and roughly 38% female, averaging 40.4 years of age. Previous care, which was radiotherapy, temozolomide, or both, most often involved both.

Time point described: baseline, week 1 (first vaccination visit). Stated treatment: pre-vaccination baseline after standard-of-care therapy. The method was immunoSEQ multiplex PCR; TCRdb's version includes in-frame clones alone and lacks a portion of them. The data hold 45,000 to 70,000 clones, with about 91% observed a single time. The specimen was PBMCs, collected from a glioma patient treated with radiotherapy, temozolomide or both. This TCR was recovered from a man in his fifties with glioma.

The CDR3 DNA reads as TGTGCCAGCAGCCCTGGAGGGACTAGCGGGAGCAGAGAGCAGTACTTC. It is translated as CASSPGGTSGSREQYF. The chain is built from TRBV9 and TRBJ2-7; the match to TRBD2 covers 14 bases. Germline CDR1 SGDLS, CDR2 YYNGEE. With V trimmed by 4 bases and J by 7 bases, 10 bases remained unmatched. The CDR3 totals 16 residues.